The sequence of this T cell receptor beta chain was determined in a study of T cells in Graves' hyperthyroidism and ophthalmopathy. Study-level background: Peripheral blood was drawn at first diagnosis, prior to all treatment.

Remarks on this clonotype: Its antigen is still unknown.

Orbital computed tomography and thyroid ultrasound, together with serum TRAb and thyroxine and clinical symptoms, were used for diagnoses. Template material for amplifying TCR beta CDR3 regions consisted of RNA transcripts. HTBI primers were employed in a first-round RT-PCR of the TCR CDR3. TCRdb reprocessed the multiplex PCR reads with MiXCR, giving one entry per CDR3 protein. The sample has about 610,000 distinct CDR3 sequences, under 15% seen once. Findings and caveats of the study: Ophthalmopathy, which appeared later, was predicted by the model a median about 6 months before onset. Ophthalmopathy and stable hyperthyroidism were separated by a 13 V-J model.

Germline V gene lookup returns CDR1 SQVTM and CDR2 ANQGSEA. V was pared by 4 bases and J by 4 bases, with 6 bases of the junction left unmatched. The CDR3 is 14 residues long. The sequenced sample consisted of blood. The receptor comes from a woman aged 35 to 49 with Graves' ophthalmopathy. The V gene is TRBV29-1, the J gene TRBJ1-1; the match to TRBD1 covers 10 bases. In nucleotides, the CDR3 is TGCAGCGTTGGTCTAGGGACAGGGGTCACTGAAGCTTTCTTT. Amino acids: CSVGLGTGVTEAFF.